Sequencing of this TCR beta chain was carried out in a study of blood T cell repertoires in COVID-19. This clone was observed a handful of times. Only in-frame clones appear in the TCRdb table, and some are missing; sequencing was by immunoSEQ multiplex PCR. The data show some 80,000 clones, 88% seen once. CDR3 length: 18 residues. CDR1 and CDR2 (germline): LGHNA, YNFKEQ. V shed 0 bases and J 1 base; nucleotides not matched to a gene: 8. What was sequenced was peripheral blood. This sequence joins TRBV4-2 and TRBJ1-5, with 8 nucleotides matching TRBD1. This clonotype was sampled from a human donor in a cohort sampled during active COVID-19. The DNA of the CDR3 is TGTGCCAGCAGCCAAGAAGGGAGGAGACAGGGGAGCAATCAGCCCCAGCATTTT. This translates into CASSQEGRRQGSNQPQHF.